These 5 T cell receptor beta chains came from one sample sequenced in a study of chemoradiotherapy in HPV16-positive cancers. Assay: immunoSEQ multiplex PCR; the TCRdb copy retains only in-frame clones and omits some. The profile shows more than 10,000 clones, 77% of them singletons. The specimen was collected from a patient who underwent chemoradiotherapy. The source is a human donor with HPV-associated anogenital cancer.

This chain joins TRBV5-4 and TRBJ2-1; 8 positions match TRBD1. Germline CDR1 SGHNT, CDR2 YYREEE (reference sequence). Trimming took 0 bases from V and 1 from J; bases not matched to a gene: 0. The CDR3 is 15 amino acids. The CDR3 DNA is TGTGCCAGCAGCTTGGGACAGGGGTCCTACAATGAGCAGTTCTTC. This codes for CASSLGQGSYNEQFF.

The chain is built from TRBV7-2 and TRBJ2-7; 8 positions match TRBD2. Germline CDR1 is SGHTA and CDR2 is FQGNSA. CDR3 length: 17 residues. V shed 5 bases, J shed 2 bases, and the junction held 14 bases outside the gene matches. The chain's CDR3 is CASSLRPSGLLPYEQYF. In DNA form, the CDR3 reads TGTGCCAGCAGCCTCCGCCCTAGCGGGCTCTTGCCCTACGAGCAGTACTTC.

V is TRBV12-5 and J is TRBJ1-5; D not certain. The germline V gene has CDR1 LGHNT and CDR2 FRNRAP. This CDR3 spans 14 amino acids. Trimming stripped 0 bases from V and 4 bases from J, with 7 bases between. The CDR3 spells CASGLVERNQPQHF. The CDR3 DNA sequence: TGTGCTAGTGGTTTGGTTGAGCGGAATCAGCCCCAGCATTTT.

The chain carries TRBV7-8 and TRBJ2-1; weak D call: TRBD2 (6 bases). CDR3 size: 14 residues. Germline-derived CDR1 and CDR2 are SGHVS and FQNEAQ. Trimming pared 3 bases from V and 10 bases from J, leaving 16 bases between. The CDR3 sequence is CASSFGGTVEEQFF. The CDR3 DNA is TGTGCCAGCAGCTTCGGGGGAACCGTAGAGGAGCAGTTCTTC.

The chain employs TRBV5-5 and TRBJ2-2; D ambiguous. The V end lost 0 bases, the J end lost 3 bases, and 0 bases lay between the germline ends. CDR3 size: 12 residues. Germline loops: CDR1 SGHKS, CDR2 YYEKEE (reference sequence). This chain's CDR3 is CASSLDTGELFF. The CDR3 DNA reads TGTGCCAGCAGCTTGGACACCGGGGAGCTGTTTTTT.